The 20 T cell receptor beta chains listed next were all sequenced from one sample in a study of early T cells in non-severe SARS-CoV-2 infection. TCRdb analysed the 5' RACE reads with MiXCR anew, one entry per CDR3 protein. The profile shows around 44,000 distinct CDR3 sequences, 6% to 8% of them singletons. Input material: whole blood. Receptors were obtained from an adult who was a healthcare worker with PCR-confirmed SARS-CoV-2 infection or an uninfected control (not recorded which).

This clonotype was recorded at least ten times. The V call is TRBV20-1, the J call TRBJ1-5; D possibly corresponds to TRBD1 (6 bases). The CDR3 is made up of 15 amino acids. V dropped 0 bases and J dropped 14 bases, with 23 bases sitting between them. Germline loops: CDR1 DFQATT, CDR2 SNEGSKA (reference sequence). The CDR3 DNA follows: TGCAGTGCTAGAGATTCCCAAATACCCACGGGGGCTGAGCATTTT. Its protein product is CSARDSQIPTGAEHF.

This clonotype was detected ten times or more. V usage is TRBV2 and J usage is TRBJ2-1, with TRBD1 identical over 7 bases. J was trimmed by 12 bases and V by 4 bases; bases with no gene match: 12. This CDR3 has 14 amino acids. Germline V gene data show CDR1 as SNHLY and CDR2 as FYNNEI. CDR3 sequence: CASSGQGQLLGQFF. In DNA, the CDR3 is TGTGCCAGCAGTGGACAGGGACAACTTCTGGGGCAGTTCTTC.

This clonotype has at least ten counts. The J gene is TRBJ2-1, the V gene TRBV4-2; the match to TRBD2 covers 10 bases. This CDR3 has 18 residues. Germline loops: CDR1 LGHNA, CDR2 YNFKEQ. V gave up 0 bases and J gave up 0 bases; unmatched junction bases: 5. In nucleotides, the CDR3 is TGTGCCAGCAGCCAAGATAAACTAGCGGGGAGCTCCTACAATGAGCAGTTCTTC. Translation gives CASSQDKLAGSSYNEQFF.

This clonotype showed up many times. The V and J genes are TRBV6-6 and TRBJ1-1, with D perhaps matching TRBD1 (5 bases). This CDR3 is built from 13 residues. Germline V gene lookup returns CDR1 MNHNY and CDR2 SVGAGI (reference sequence). Trimming stripped 6 bases from V and 10 bases from J, with 18 bases between. The CDR3 sequence is CASSLINGGGAFF. In DNA form, the CDR3 reads TGTGCCAGCAGCCTCATTAATGGGGGTGGAGCTTTCTTT.

V is TRBV12-3 or TRBV12-4 and J is TRBJ1-5, with TRBD1 identical over 7 bases. The CDR3 extends over 16 amino acids. V lost 0 bases, J lost 2 bases, and 4 bases stayed unmatched. The CDR3 loop reads CASSLASGGGNQPQHF. The CDR3 region has the DNA TGTGCCAGCAGTTTAGCGTCAGGGGGAGGCAATCAGCCCCAGCATTTT.

The chain couples TRBV5-6 to TRBJ2-5; 10 bases map to TRBD1. The CDR3 length is 14 residues. In germline, CDR1 is SGHDT, CDR2 YYEEEE. The trim removed 0 bases at V and 6 bases at J, leaving 2 bases unmatched. CDR3 in amino acids: CASSLEDRGKTQYF. In nucleotides, the CDR3 is TGTGCCAGCAGCTTGGAGGACAGGGGGAAGACCCAGTACTTC.

This clonotype was detected many times. The chain has TRBV11-2 and TRBJ2-5; D remains unclear. This CDR3 spans 12 amino acids. Germline CDR1 is SGHAT and CDR2 is FQNNGV. V was clipped by 0 bases and J by 5 bases, with 4 bases between them. The CDR3 nucleotides read TGTGCCAGCAGCTTAGAATGGGAGACCCAGTACTTC. This encodes CASSLEWETQYF.

This clonotype was seen ten or more times. The chain carries TRBV6-5 and TRBJ1-1, with 9 bases lining up with TRBD1. J lost 0 bases, V lost 2 bases, and 1 base had no gene match. The CDR3 is 15 residues long. CDR1 is MNHEY, CDR2 SVGAGI, per germline. DNA for the CDR3: TGTGCCAGCAGTTACACAGGGGGCTTGAACACTGAAGCTTTCTTT. Residues: CASSYTGGLNTEAFF.

J is TRBJ2-3 and V is TRBV11-1; 10 bases line up with TRBD1. Germline CDR1 SGHAT, CDR2 FQDESV (reference sequence). The junction had 9 bases not matched to a gene; V was cut back by 3 bases and J by 3 bases. CDR3 length equals 17 residues. The CDR3 sequence: CASSLVPGTGVTDTQYF. The CDR3, as DNA: TGTGCCAGCAGCTTGGTCCCCGGGACAGGGGTGACAGATACGCAGTATTTT.

The V call is TRBV28, the J call TRBJ1-2; possibly TRBD1 for D (5 bases). The CDR3 contains 13 residues. Per the germline V gene, CDR1 is MDHEN and CDR2 is SYDVKM. V was shortened by 6 bases and J by 4 bases, with 12 bases between the two germline ends. DNA of the CDR3: TGTGCCAGCAGGGGGGGGTCCCTCTATGGCTACACCTTC. This encodes CASRGGSLYGYTF.

This clonotype has only a few counts. The V call is TRBV10-1, the J call TRBJ1-6; D might be TRBD1 (6 bases). V lost 5 bases, J lost 8 bases, and 13 bases lay in between. The germline V gene encodes CDR1 WNHNN and CDR2 SYGVQD (reference sequence). The CDR3 runs to 14 residues. The DNA for the CDR3 is TGCGCCAGCAGTACAGGGATCCGGGATTCACCCCTCCACTTT. This encodes CASSTGIRDSPLHF.

This clonotype was recorded many times. The chain carries TRBV20-1 and TRBJ1-1; the D is unclear. The germline V gene encodes CDR1 DFQATT and CDR2 SNEGSKA (reference sequence). There are 14 residues in the CDR3. With 3 bases removed from V and 0 bases from J, the gap between germline ends came to 11 bases. The CDR3 region has the DNA TGCAGTGCTAGTAAGGGTCGGGTGAACACTGAAGCTTTCTTT. Protein: CSASKGRVNTEAFF.

V gene TRBV18 combines with J gene TRBJ1-5, with 8 bases that match TRBD1. Germline V lookup: CDR1 KGHSH, CDR2 LQKENI. The CDR3 consists of 16 residues. V shed 4 bases and J 2 bases; nucleotides not matched to a gene: 7. The CDR3 reads CASSLQGAVGNQPQHF. DNA of the CDR3: TGTGCCAGCTCACTTCAGGGGGCGGTTGGCAATCAGCCCCAGCATTTT. The variable domain in full, with the rest retrieved from reference TRBV18 and TRBJ1-5, is NAGVMQNPRHLVRRRGQEARLRCSPMKGHSHVYWYRQLPEEGLKFMVYLQKENIIDESGMPKERFSAEFPKEGPSILRIQQVVRGDSAAYFCASSLQGAVGNQPQHFGDGTRLSIL.

This clonotype was seen more than once but under ten times. The chain couples TRBV24-1 to TRBJ1-1; perhaps TRBD1 as D (6 bases). This CDR3 has 11 residues. V was clipped by 7 bases and J by 5 bases, with 7 bases between them. CDR1 KGHDR and CDR2 SFDVKD come from the germline V gene. The CDR3 bases are TGTGCCACCAGCAGGGGAACTGAAGCTTTCTTT. This codes for CATSRGTEAFF.

This clonotype has at least ten counts. V usage is TRBV6-4 and J usage is TRBJ1-5; TRBD1 matches 7 bases. Germline values: CDR1 MRHNA, CDR2 SNTAGT. The CDR3 totals 15 residues. V was pared by 0 bases and J by 3 bases, with 2 bases of the junction left unmatched. The CDR3 sequence: CASSDSGGPNQPQHF. The CDR3, as DNA: TGTGCCAGCAGTGACTCAGGGGGCCCCAATCAGCCCCAGCATTTT.

This clonotype has ten or more counts. The V call is TRBV11-2, the J call TRBJ1-2; D gene ambiguous. V lost 0 bases, J lost 8 bases, and 10 bases lay in between. CDR3 length equals 13 residues. CDR1 SGHAT and CDR2 FQNNGV come from the germline V gene. CDR3 coding DNA: TGTGCCAGCAGCTTAGATCGAACAAGGGGCTACACCTTC. Its protein product is CASSLDRTRGYTF.

The chain joins TRBV20-1 to TRBJ2-1, with TRBD2 matching 14 bases. CDR1 and CDR2 from the germline V gene are DFQATT and SNEGSKA (reference sequence). The CDR3 spans 16 residues. After removal of 7 bases from V and 4 bases from J, the junction contained 9 bases not matched to a gene. The CDR3 loop reads CSVTPRTSGGYNEQFF. The CDR3 region has the DNA TGCAGTGTTACGCCCCGGACTAGCGGGGGGTACAATGAGCAGTTCTTC.

This clonotype was seen a handful of times. The chain uses TRBV20-1 and TRBJ1-3, with D unresolved. Trimming pared 0 bases from V and 0 bases from J, leaving 9 bases between. Germline CDR1 DFQATT, CDR2 SNEGSKA (reference sequence). The CDR3 is made up of 15 amino acids. CDR3 in amino acids: CSARDSFGSGNTIYF. The CDR3 bases are TGCAGTGCTAGAGACAGTTTTGGCTCTGGAAACACCATATATTTT.

The chain is built from TRBV29-1 and TRBJ2-7; 7 nucleotides line up with TRBD2. The ends lost 4 bases at V and 0 bases at J; junction bases unmatched: 0. There are 12 residues in the CDR3. Looked up from germline, CDR1 is SQVTM and CDR2 is ANQGSEA. The CDR3 protein is CSVAGGSYEQYF. The CDR3 coding sequence is TGCAGCGTTGCGGGGGGCTCCTACGAGCAGTACTTC.

The V gene is TRBV7-7, the J gene TRBJ2-3; D may correspond to TRBD1 or TRBD2 (5 bases each). The CDR3 is made up of 15 amino acids. Germline values: CDR1 SSHAT, CDR2 FNYEAQ (reference sequence). V dropped 3 bases and J dropped 2 bases, with 12 bases sitting between them. CDR3 DNA: TGTGCCAGCAGCTTGGGACGGCAGCTCACAGATACGCAGTATTTT. Translating it yields CASSLGRQLTDTQYF.